The 29 T cell receptor beta chains in this list originate from one sample, sequenced in a study of brain T cells in children with intractable seizures. Time point noted: blood from clinic visit 5 months post-surgery; TSC patient then seizure free. Sequencing was performed with immunoSEQ multiplex PCR; in TCRdb, only in-frame clones are kept and a portion is missing. The table has about 320,000 clones, over 90% seen once. Sequencing was performed on peripheral blood, taken approximately 5 months after surgery. These receptors were taken from a boy younger than two with tuberous sclerosis and intractable seizures.

The chain uses TRBV5-1 and TRBJ2-2; tentatively, D is TRBD2 (5 bases). The CDR3 spans 15 residues. The germline gives CDR1 SGHRS, CDR2 YFSETQ. Trimming shortened V by 5 bases and J by 4 bases, and 15 bases separated the two germline ends. The CDR3 protein is CASRGEPWGTGELFF. CDR3 bases: TGCGCCAGCAGGGGAGAGCCCTGGGGCACCGGGGAGCTGTTTTTT.

The chain carries TRBV5-1 and TRBJ2-5; maybe TRBD2 (5 bases). V was clipped by 0 bases and J by 4 bases, with 22 bases between them. CDR3 size: 18 residues. CDR1 is SGHRS, CDR2 YFSETQ, per germline. CDR3 nucleotides: TGCGCCAGCAGCTTGGGGCTAGCCACCGCCGGGAAAACAGAGACCCAGTACTTC. Encoded protein: CASSLGLATAGKTETQYF. Combining the CDR3 with reference TRBV5-1 and TRBJ2-5 gives the whole variable domain KAGVTQTPRYLIKTRGQQVTLSCSPISGHRSVSWYQQTPGQGLQFLFEYFSETQRNKGNFPGRFSGRQFSNSRSEMNVSTLELGDSALYLCASSLGLATAGKTETQYFGPGTRLLVL.

V is TRBV30 and J is TRBJ2-7; no reliable D call. Germline CDR1 reads GTSNPN; CDR2 reads SVGIG (reference sequence). Trimming took 0 bases from V and 2 from J, leaving 8 bases between them. CDR3 length: 13 amino acids. The CDR3 loop is CAWSVLGTYEQYF. CDR3 in DNA: TGTGCCTGGAGTGTTTTGGGAACCTACGAGCAGTACTTC.

This clone was found once. J is TRBJ2-1 and V is TRBV11-2; 7 bases map to TRBD2. CDR1 is SGHAT and CDR2 is FQNNGV in the germline V gene. V gave up 6 bases and J gave up 0 bases; unmatched junction bases: 17. The CDR3 has 19 residues. The CDR3 reads CASSYTAGGWTFSYNEQFF. DNA for the CDR3: TGTGCCAGCAGTTATACGGCCGGGGGGTGGACATTCTCCTACAATGAGCAGTTCTTC.

The chain couples TRBV7-3 to TRBJ2-7; 8 nucleotides agree with TRBD2. Trimming at V came to 1 base and at J to 4 bases, leaving 9 bases not matched to a gene. Looked up from germline, CDR1 is SGHTA and CDR2 is FQGTGA. The CDR3 is made up of 16 amino acids. For the CDR3, the DNA is TGTGCCAGCAGCTTAATGTTGCGGGAGGACTTTTACGAGCAGTACTTC. Its protein product is CASSLMLREDFYEQYF.

V usage is TRBV4-2 and J usage is TRBJ2-7; 9 bases line up with TRBD2. Looked up from germline, CDR1 is LGHNA and CDR2 is YNFKEQ. The J segment lost 3 bases and the V segment lost 4 bases, leaving 7 bases of the junction unmatched. The length of the CDR3 is 15 residues. CDR3 region: CASSPVAGANYEQYF. CDR3 nucleotides: TGTGCCAGCAGCCCCGTAGCGGGGGCAAACTACGAGCAGTACTTC.

The chain combines TRBV19 with TRBJ2-1; D may be TRBD2 (6 bases). The germline V gene has CDR1 LNHDA and CDR2 SQIVND (reference sequence). This CDR3 has 18 amino acids. V lost 3 bases, J lost 3 bases, and 21 bases lay in between. Here the CDR3 DNA reads TGTGCCAGTAGTATGACTACCACTTGGGGAGGTCACTACAATGAGCAGTTCTTC. It encodes CASSMTTTWGGHYNEQFF.

This clone was counted a single time. CDR3 residues: CASSLGEDTEAFF. CDR3 bases: TGTGCCAGCAGCTTAGGGGAGGACACTGAAGCTTTCTTT. The V gene is TRBV7-9, the J gene TRBJ1-1; no definite D call. The CDR3 runs 13 residues. The V end lost 1 base, the J end lost 3 bases, and 6 bases lay between the germline ends. Per the germline V gene, CDR1 is SEHNR and CDR2 is FQNEAQ (reference sequence).

The chain is built from TRBV11-3 and TRBJ2-1; 13 nucleotides line up with TRBD2. The trim removed 5 bases at V and 0 bases at J, leaving 7 bases unmatched. Germline-derived CDR1 and CDR2 are SGHNT and YENEEA. The CDR3 extends over 18 amino acids. The CDR3 is CASSPQLAGGSSYNEQFF. The CDR3 DNA sequence: TGTGCCAGCAGCCCCCAACTAGCGGGAGGGAGCTCCTACAATGAGCAGTTCTTC.

The chain links TRBV3-1 (or the pseudogene TRBV3-2) to TRBJ2-7; 9 positions agree with TRBD2. CDR1 is LGHDT and CDR2 is YNNKEL in the germline V gene (reference sequence). Losses at the gene ends were 0 bases for V and 1 base for J; bases not matched to a gene: 4. The CDR3 contains 16 residues. CDR3 region: CASSQDGAGGSYEQYF. The CDR3 nucleotides are TGTGCCAGCAGCCAAGATGGGGCGGGAGGGTCCTACGAGCAGTACTTC.

The gene calls are TRBV29-1 and TRBJ1-1, with TRBD1 matching over 8 bases. The CDR3 sequence is 14 residues long. With 8 bases clipped from V and 1 base from J, the junction kept 9 bases outside the gene matches. In germline, CDR1 is SQVTM, CDR2 ANQGSEA. The CDR3 DNA follows: TGCAGCACGGTCGGGACAGGAACGAACACTGAAGCTTTCTTT. Protein sequence: CSTVGTGTNTEAFF.

The chain has TRBV25-1 and TRBJ2-5; 7 nucleotides line up with TRBD1. Germline V lookup: CDR1 MGHDK, CDR2 SYGVNS. The CDR3 consists of 15 residues. The trim removed 0 bases at V and 2 bases at J, leaving 3 bases unmatched. In DNA, the CDR3 is TGTGCCAGCAGTGAATATTCGACAGGGCAAGAGACCCAGTACTTC. Protein sequence: CASSEYSTGQETQYF.

This rearrangement joins TRBV4-2 to TRBJ2-6; TRBD1 agrees at 7 bases. V lost 4 bases and J lost 0; bases outside the gene matches: 6. This CDR3 comprises 17 residues. Germline V CDR1 and CDR2: LGHNA, YNFKEQ. The CDR3 region has the DNA TGTGCCAGCAGCCCCCTTTGGGACAGCTCTGGGGCCAACGTCCTGACTTTC. It codes for CASSPLWDSSGANVLTF.

This chain joins TRBV7-2 and TRBJ1-2, with TRBD1 matching over 7 bases. The CDR3 loop spans 14 amino acids. The ends lost 1 base at V and 3 bases at J; junction bases unmatched: 2. Germline V gives CDR1 SGHTA, CDR2 FQGNSA. CDR3: CASSLGGTDYGYTF. CDR3 DNA sequence: TGTGCCAGCAGCTTAGGCGGGACAGACTATGGCTACACCTTC.

The chain links TRBV7-8 to TRBJ1-2; TRBD1 matches 11 bases. Germline V lookup: CDR1 SGHVS, CDR2 FQNEAQ. With 2 bases clipped from V and 4 bases from J, the junction kept 21 bases outside the gene matches. The CDR3 extends over 21 amino acids. The CDR3 reads CASSLRGQGAATIAESYGYTF. The CDR3 DNA sequence: TGTGCCAGCAGCTTACGTGGACAGGGGGCGGCCACAATAGCCGAAAGCTATGGCTACACCTTC.

The chain joins TRBV9 to TRBJ2-2, with 8 bases that match TRBD2. This CDR3 spans 14 amino acids. Germline lookup yields CDR1 SGDLS and CDR2 YYNGEE. V lost 0 bases and J lost 7; bases outside the gene matches: 2. Here the CDR3 reads CASSVELAVGELFF. The DNA of the CDR3 is TGTGCCAGCAGCGTAGAACTAGCGGTCGGGGAGCTGTTTTTT.

The CDR3 loop is CASSLAGGDSYNEQFF. CDR3 coding DNA: TGTGCCAGCAGCTTAGCCGGGGGGGACTCCTACAATGAGCAGTTCTTC. The genes are TRBV7-6 and TRBJ2-1, with 8 bases identical to TRBD2. CDR1 and CDR2 (germline): SGHVS, FNYEAQ. The trim removed 0 bases at V and 0 bases at J, leaving 1 base unmatched. The CDR3 length is 16 residues.

The CDR3, as DNA: TGTGCCAGCAGTGACCCTAGCGGGAGATATGTCAAAAACATTCAGTACTTC. Translating gives CASSDPSGRYVKNIQYF. This chain links TRBV2 with TRBJ2-4; TRBD2 agrees at 10 bases. In germline, CDR1 is SNHLY, CDR2 FYNNEI. The CDR3 covers 17 residues. Trimming at V came to 3 bases and at J to 3 bases, leaving 8 bases not matched to a gene. Complete variable domain (other parts from reference TRBV2 and TRBJ2-4): EPEVTQTPSHQVTQMGQEVILRCVPISNHLYFYWYRQILGQKVEFLVSFYNNEISEKSEIFDDQFSVERPDGSNFTLKIRSTKLEDSAMYFCASSDPSGRYVKNIQYFGAGTRLSVL.

The chain recombines TRBV7-9 with TRBJ2-2, with D maybe TRBD2 (5 bases). Germline loops: CDR1 SEHNR, CDR2 FQNEAQ (reference sequence). The V gene lost 1 base and the J gene lost 8 bases, with 17 bases spanning the gap. The CDR3 has 16 amino acids. CDR3 residues: CASSLVPLKLAGELFF. CDR3 coding DNA: TGTGCCAGCAGCTTAGTCCCCCTAAAGCTAGCAGGGGAGCTGTTTTTT.

The chain uses TRBV15 and TRBJ2-1; 11 bases map to TRBD2. The V and J ends lost 0 bases and 4 bases, in that order; junction bases with no gene match: 11. CDR3 length: 19 residues. CDR1 and CDR2 (germline): LNHNV, YYDKDF (reference sequence). This chain's CDR3 is CATSRDIPSTSGVYNEQFF. The CDR3 DNA follows: TGTGCCACCAGCAGAGATATCCCGTCGACTAGCGGGGTATACAATGAGCAGTTCTTC. Together with reference TRBV15 and TRBJ2-1, the CDR3 gives the full variable domain: DAMVIQNPRYQVTQFGKPVTLSCSQTLNHNVMYWYQQKSSQAPKLLFHYYDKDFNNEADTPDNFQSRRPNTSFCFLDIRSPGLGDTAMYLCATSRDIPSTSGVYNEQFFGPGTRLTVL.

The chain employs TRBV7-6 and TRBJ2-3, with D unresolved. Germline CDR1 reads SGHVS; CDR2 reads FNYEAQ. Trimming left V 1 base short and J 2 bases short, with 10 bases between. There are 15 residues in the CDR3. The CDR3 is CASSLVPTYTDTQYF. CDR3 coding DNA: TGTGCCAGCAGCTTAGTCCCCACCTACACAGATACGCAGTATTTT. Full variable domain (outside the CDR3, taken from reference TRBV7-6 and TRBJ2-3): GAGVSQSPRYKVTKRGQDVALRCDPISGHVSLYWYRQALGQGPEFLTYFNYEAQQDKSGLPNDRFSAERPEGSISTLTIQRTEQRDSAMYRCASSLVPTYTDTQYFGPGTRLTVL.

J is TRBJ1-2 and V is TRBV7-2, with D tentatively TRBD1 (5 bases). CDR1 and CDR2 (germline): SGHTA, FQGNSA. This CDR3 comprises 12 residues. The V end was cut by 3 bases, the J end by 4 bases, with 6 bases between. Written as DNA, the CDR3 is TGTGCCAGCAGCTTGGGGGGCTATGGCTACACCTTC. Translation gives CASSLGGYGYTF.

The chain joins TRBV4-1 to TRBJ1-2, with D hard to call. This CDR3 contains 13 residues. Germline loops: CDR1 MGHRA, CDR2 YSYEKL. The germline V and J ends were trimmed by 1 base and 0 bases, with 3 bases remaining between them. The CDR3 loop is CASSQVANYGYTF. The CDR3 region has the DNA TGCGCCAGCAGCCAAGTAGCTAACTATGGCTACACCTTC.

J is TRBJ1-5 and V is TRBV30, with D possibly TRBD1 on 5 matching bases. V lost 5 bases to trimming and J lost 7 bases, with 18 bases between them. The CDR3 covers 14 residues. Germline CDR1 GTSNPN, CDR2 SVGIG (reference sequence). The DNA of the CDR3 is TGTGCCTGGTCATACGGGGGGTACCCCCAGCCCCAGCATTTT. Its translation is CAWSYGGYPQPQHF.

This rearrangement joins TRBV5-1 to TRBJ2-1; D call uncertain. CDR3 length equals 13 residues. The germline V and J ends were trimmed by 0 bases and 4 bases, with 5 bases remaining between them. Looked up from germline, CDR1 is SGHRS and CDR2 is YFSETQ. The DNA for the CDR3 is TGCGCCAGCAGCTTGGACAGTTACAATGAGCAGTTCTTC. Its translation is CASSLDSYNEQFF.

The chain joins TRBV12-3 or TRBV12-4 to TRBJ2-7; unclear D gene. The length of the CDR3 is 13 residues. V lost 3 bases and J 4 bases, leaving 10 bases between the germline ends. The chain's CDR3 is CASSFIPEYEQYF. The DNA for the CDR3 is TGTGCCAGCAGTTTTATACCCGAGTACGAGCAGTACTTC.

This clone was picked up one time. This rearrangement joins TRBV5-4 to TRBJ2-1; no reliable D call. The CDR3 is 15 residues long. Per germline, CDR1 SGHNT and CDR2 YYREEE (reference sequence). V lost 0 bases, J lost 0 bases, and 7 bases lay in between. CDR3: CASSLAYDSYNEQFF. DNA of the CDR3: TGTGCCAGCAGCTTGGCCTACGACTCCTACAATGAGCAGTTCTTC.

V usage is TRBV5-1 and J usage is TRBJ1-4; D perhaps matches TRBD1 (6 bases). The CDR3 length is 14 residues. Trimming took off 5 bases at V and 4 bases at J, with 12 bases between the two ends. Germline loops: CDR1 SGHRS, CDR2 YFSETQ. As DNA, the CDR3 is TGCGCCAGCAGTGCAGGGGCGGATAATGAAAAACTGTTTTTT. Encoded protein: CASSAGADNEKLFF.

The J gene is TRBJ2-7, the V gene TRBV2, with a tentative D call TRBD1 (6 bases). V was clipped by 4 bases and J by 7 bases, with 14 bases between them. Germline values: CDR1 SNHLY, CDR2 FYNNEI. CDR3 length equals 13 residues. CDR3 sequence reads: CASSGDTLGEQYF. The CDR3 DNA sequence: TGTGCCAGCAGTGGGGACACCTTGGGAGAGCAGTACTTC.